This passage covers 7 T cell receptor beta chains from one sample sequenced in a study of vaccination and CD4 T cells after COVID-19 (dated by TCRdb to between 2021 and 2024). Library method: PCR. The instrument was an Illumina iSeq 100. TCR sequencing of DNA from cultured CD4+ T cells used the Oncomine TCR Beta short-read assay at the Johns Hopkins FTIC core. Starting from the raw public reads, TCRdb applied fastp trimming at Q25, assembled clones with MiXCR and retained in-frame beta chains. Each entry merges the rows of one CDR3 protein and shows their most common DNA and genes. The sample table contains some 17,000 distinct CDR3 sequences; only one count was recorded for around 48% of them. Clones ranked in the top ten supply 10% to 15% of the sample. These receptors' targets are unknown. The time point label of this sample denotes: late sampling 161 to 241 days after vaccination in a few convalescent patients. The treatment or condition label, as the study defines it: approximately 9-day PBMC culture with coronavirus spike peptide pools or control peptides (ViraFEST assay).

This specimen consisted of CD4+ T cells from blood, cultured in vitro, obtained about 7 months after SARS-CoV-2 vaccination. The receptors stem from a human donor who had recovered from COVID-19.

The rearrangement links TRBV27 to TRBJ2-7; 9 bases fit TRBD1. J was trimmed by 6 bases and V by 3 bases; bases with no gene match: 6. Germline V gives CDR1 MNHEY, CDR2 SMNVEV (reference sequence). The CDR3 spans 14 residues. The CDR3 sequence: CASSLDRGSREQYF. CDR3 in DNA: TGTGCCAGCAGTTTGGACAGGGGAAGCCGCGAGCAGTACTTC.

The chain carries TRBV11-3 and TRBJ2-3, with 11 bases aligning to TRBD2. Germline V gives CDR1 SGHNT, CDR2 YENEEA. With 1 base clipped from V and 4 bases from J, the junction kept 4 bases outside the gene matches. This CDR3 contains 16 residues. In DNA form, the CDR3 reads TGTGCCAGCAGCTTAGTAGCGGGAGGGCCGGCAGATACGCAGTATTTT. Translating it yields CASSLVAGGPADTQYF.

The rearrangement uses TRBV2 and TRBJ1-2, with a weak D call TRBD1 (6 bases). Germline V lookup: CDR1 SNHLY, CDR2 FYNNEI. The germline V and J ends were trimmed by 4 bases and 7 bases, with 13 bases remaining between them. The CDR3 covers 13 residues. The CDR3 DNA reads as TGTGCCAGCAGTGGCACAGGGCTGGGTGGCTACACCTTC. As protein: CASSGTGLGGYTF.

The CDR3 DNA sequence: TGTGCCAGCATGGAGCCCCCGAGCTCCTACAATGAGCAGTTCTTC. Translating gives CASMEPPSSYNEQFF. The genes are TRBV28 and TRBJ2-1; D is ambiguous. The V gene lost 7 bases and the J gene lost 0 bases, with 13 bases spanning the gap. The germline V gene has CDR1 MDHEN and CDR2 SYDVKM. This CDR3 contains 15 residues.

This CDR3 reads CASSQANPGQGNSYEQYF. DNA of the CDR3: TGTGCCAGCAGCCAAGCCAATCCGGGACAGGGGAACTCCTACGAGCAGTACTTC. This chain connects TRBV5-4 to TRBJ2-7; 10 bases are shared with TRBD1. Germline V gene data show CDR1 as SGHNT and CDR2 as YYREEE (reference sequence). V lost 4 bases, J lost 0 bases, and 13 bases stayed unmatched. CDR3 size: 18 residues.

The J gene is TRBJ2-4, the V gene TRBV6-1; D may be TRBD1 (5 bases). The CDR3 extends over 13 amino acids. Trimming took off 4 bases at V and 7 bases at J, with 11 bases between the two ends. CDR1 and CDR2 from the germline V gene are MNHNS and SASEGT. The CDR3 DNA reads TGTGCCAGCAGTGTTGTAGGGGTGAACATTCAGTACTTC. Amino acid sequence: CASSVVGVNIQYF.

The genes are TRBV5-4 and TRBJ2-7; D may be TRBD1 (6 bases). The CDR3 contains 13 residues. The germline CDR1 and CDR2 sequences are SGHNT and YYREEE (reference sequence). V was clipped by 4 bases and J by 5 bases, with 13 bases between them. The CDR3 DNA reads TGTGCCAGCAGCCACAGGGCTTCCAACGAGCAGTACTTC. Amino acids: CASSHRASNEQYF.